This T cell receptor beta chain was profiled in a study of blood T cell repertoires in COVID-19. Study details: Samples taken during acute and convalescent COVID-19 were collected in the United States, Italy and Spain. Nucleic acid was either cDNA or gDNA, and it came from T cells, B-cell-depleted T cells, or PBMCs.

This clone was seen more than once but under ten times. In the authors' workflow: By means of reference gene primer amplification, nucleated cell counts were estimated. Profiled with immunoSEQ multiplex PCR; TCRdb holds only in-frame clones, not every one. D and trimming come from the DNA, and the V and J calls and clone size come from that table. This sample carries 150,000 to 200,000 clones, about 80% of them seen once, and the ten largest clones take approximately 2.6%. Trimming shortened V by 5 bases and J by 14 bases, and 18 bases separated the two germline ends. The germline CDR1 and CDR2 sequences are SNHLY and FYNNEI. CDR3 size: 12 residues.

The J gene is TRBJ1-2, the V gene TRBV2; the D gene is possibly TRBD1 (6 bases). Sequenced: peripheral blood. The sequence derives from a human donor with acute or convalescent COVID-19. The donor label of this sample is uncertain. The CDR3 nucleotides are TGTGCCAGCAGTCCAAGGGGGAGGGAGACGACCTTC. Protein: CASSPRGRETTF.